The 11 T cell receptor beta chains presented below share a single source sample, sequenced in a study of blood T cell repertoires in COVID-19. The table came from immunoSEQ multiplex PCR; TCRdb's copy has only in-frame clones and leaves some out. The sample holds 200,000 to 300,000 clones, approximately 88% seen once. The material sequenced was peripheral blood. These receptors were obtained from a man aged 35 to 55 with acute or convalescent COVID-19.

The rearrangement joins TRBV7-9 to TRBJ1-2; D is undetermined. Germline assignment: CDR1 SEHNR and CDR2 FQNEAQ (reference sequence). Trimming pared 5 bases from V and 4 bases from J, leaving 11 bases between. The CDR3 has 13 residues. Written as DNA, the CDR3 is TGTGCCAGCAGCCAAGACTCAAGCTATGGCTACACCTTC. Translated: CASSQDSSYGYTF.

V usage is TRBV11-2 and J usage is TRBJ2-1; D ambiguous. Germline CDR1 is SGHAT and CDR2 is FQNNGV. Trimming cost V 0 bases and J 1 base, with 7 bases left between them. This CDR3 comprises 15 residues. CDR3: CASSLDRGSYNEQFF. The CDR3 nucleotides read TGTGCCAGCAGCTTAGACCGCGGATCCTACAATGAGCAGTTCTTC.

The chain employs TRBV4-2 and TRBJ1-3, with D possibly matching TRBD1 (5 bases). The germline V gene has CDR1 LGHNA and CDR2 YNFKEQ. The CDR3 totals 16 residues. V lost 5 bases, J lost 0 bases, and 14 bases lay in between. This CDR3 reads CASSSLGGGSGNTIYF. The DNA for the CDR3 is TGTGCCAGCAGCTCACTCGGGGGGGGCTCTGGAAACACCATATATTTT.

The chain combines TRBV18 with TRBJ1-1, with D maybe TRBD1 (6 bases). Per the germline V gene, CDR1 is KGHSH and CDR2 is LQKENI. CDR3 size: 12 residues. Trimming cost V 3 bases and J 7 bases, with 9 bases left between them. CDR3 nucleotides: TGTGCCAGCTCACCTGGACAGATTGAAGCTTTCTTT. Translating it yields CASSPGQIEAFF.

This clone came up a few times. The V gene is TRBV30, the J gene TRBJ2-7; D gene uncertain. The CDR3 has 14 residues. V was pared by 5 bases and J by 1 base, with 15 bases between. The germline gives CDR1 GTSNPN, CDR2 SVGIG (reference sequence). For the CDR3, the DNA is TGTGCCTGGGATCCTAAGACTCCGTCCTACGAGCAGTACTTC. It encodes CAWDPKTPSYEQYF.

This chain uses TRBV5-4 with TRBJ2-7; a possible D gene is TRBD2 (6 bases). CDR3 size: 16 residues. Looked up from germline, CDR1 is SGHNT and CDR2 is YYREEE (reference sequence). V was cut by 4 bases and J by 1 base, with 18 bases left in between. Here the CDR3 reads CASSEGTDFSSYEQYF. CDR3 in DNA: TGTGCCAGCAGCGAAGGGACTGATTTTTCTTCCTACGAGCAGTACTTC.

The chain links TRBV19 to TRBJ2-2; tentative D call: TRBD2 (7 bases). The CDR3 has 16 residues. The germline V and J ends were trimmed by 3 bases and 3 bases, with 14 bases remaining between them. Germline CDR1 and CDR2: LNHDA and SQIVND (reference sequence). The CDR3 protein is CASSIPGRGDTGELFF. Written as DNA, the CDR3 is TGTGCCAGTAGTATCCCGGGGAGGGGGGACACCGGGGAGCTGTTTTTT.

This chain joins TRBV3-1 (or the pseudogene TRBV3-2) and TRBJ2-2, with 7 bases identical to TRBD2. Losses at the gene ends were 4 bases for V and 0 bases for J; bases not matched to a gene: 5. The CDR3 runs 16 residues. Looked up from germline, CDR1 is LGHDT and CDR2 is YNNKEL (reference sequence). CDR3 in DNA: TGTGCCAGCAGCCCCGCGGGAGCTACGAACACCGGGGAGCTGTTTTTT. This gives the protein CASSPAGATNTGELFF.

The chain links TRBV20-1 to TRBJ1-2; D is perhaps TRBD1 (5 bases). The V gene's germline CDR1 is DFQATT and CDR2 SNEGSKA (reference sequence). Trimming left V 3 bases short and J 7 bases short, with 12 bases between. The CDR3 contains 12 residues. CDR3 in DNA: TGCAGTGCTAGTCCCAGGGAAAGTGGCTACACCTTC. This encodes CSASPRESGYTF.

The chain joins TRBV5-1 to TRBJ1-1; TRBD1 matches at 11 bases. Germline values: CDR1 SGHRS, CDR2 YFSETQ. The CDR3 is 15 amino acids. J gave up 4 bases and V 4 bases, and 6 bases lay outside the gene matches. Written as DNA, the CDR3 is TGCGCCAGCAGCCCCCCCGGGACAGGGGGCACTGAAGCTTTCTTT. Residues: CASSPPGTGGTEAFF. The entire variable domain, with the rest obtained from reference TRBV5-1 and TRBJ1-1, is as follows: KAGVTQTPRYLIKTRGQQVTLSCSPISGHRSVSWYQQTPGQGLQFLFEYFSETQRNKGNFPGRFSGRQFSNSRSEMNVSTLELGDSALYLCASSPPGTGGTEAFFGQGTRLTVV.

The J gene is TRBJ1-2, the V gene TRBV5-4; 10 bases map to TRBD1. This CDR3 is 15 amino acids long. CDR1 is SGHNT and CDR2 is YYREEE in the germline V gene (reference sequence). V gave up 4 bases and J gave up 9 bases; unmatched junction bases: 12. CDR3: CASSGTGATLLSYTF. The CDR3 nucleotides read TGTGCCAGCAGCGGGACAGGGGCCACCCTTCTCAGCTACACCTTC.